This T cell receptor beta chain was sequenced during a study of OX40 agonist ivuxolimab in advanced cancers. The study's findings and limits: At 0.1 to 3.0 mg/kg, CD4+ and CD8+ blood T cells expanded clonally by week 6. On average, CD8+ T cells had more expanded clones than CD4+.

Sequencing was performed with immunoSEQ multiplex PCR; in TCRdb, only in-frame clones are kept and a portion is missing. The sample has 35,000 to 45,000 clones, over 75% seen once. Regarding this clone: What it binds is unknown.

The CDR3 length is 15 residues. After removal of 3 bases from V and 0 bases from J, the junction contained 0 bases not matched to a gene. Germline-derived CDR1 and CDR2 are SGHRS and YFSETQ. The sequence was obtained from an adult with an advanced solid tumor such as melanoma, head and neck, liver or kidney cancer. Here the sequenced sample was CD4+ or CD8+ T cells sorted from blood, taken in a trial of the OX40 agonist ivuxolimab. The gene calls are TRBV5-1 and TRBJ2-6; 7 bases are shared with TRBD2. CDR3 amino acids: CASSWGGSGANVLTF. In DNA form, the CDR3 reads TGCGCCAGCAGCTGGGGGGGCTCTGGGGCCAACGTCCTGACTTTC.